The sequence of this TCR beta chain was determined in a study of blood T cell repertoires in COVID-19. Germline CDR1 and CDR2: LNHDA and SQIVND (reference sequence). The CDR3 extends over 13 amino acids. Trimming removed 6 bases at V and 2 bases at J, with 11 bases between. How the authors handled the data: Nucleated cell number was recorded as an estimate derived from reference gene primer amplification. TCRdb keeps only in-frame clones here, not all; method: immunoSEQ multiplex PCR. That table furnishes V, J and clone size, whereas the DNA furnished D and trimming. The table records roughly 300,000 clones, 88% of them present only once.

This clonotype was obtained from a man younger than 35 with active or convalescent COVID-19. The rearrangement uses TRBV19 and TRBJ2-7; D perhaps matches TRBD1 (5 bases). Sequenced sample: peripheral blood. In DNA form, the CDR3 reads TGTGCCAGTAGCGACAGAAATACCTACGAGCAGTACTTC. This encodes CASSDRNTYEQYF.